The rows below give T cell receptor beta chains drawn from one sample of a study of blood T cell repertoires in COVID-19. Clones were sequenced by immunoSEQ multiplex PCR, and TCRdb holds only the in-frame ones, with some missing. The sample shows about 520,000 clones, approximately 83% of them seen only once. Input material: peripheral blood. These receptors originate from a human donor in a cohort sampled during active COVID-19. CDR3s include the opening cysteine and the closing phenylalanine or tryptophan. D genes are given only for firm matches. Not all rows give a size; the values are once, few, many and, for expanded clones, a class.

>.|TRBJ1-2|TRBV7-2|.
CASSIRGGVVGRGNYGYTF
TGTGCCAGCAGCATTAGAGGGGGGGTTGTGGGCCGTGGGAACTATGGCTACACCTTC
>TRBD1|TRBJ1-1|TRBV10-3|.
CAISESAGTGGTEAFF
TGTGCCATCAGTGAGTCCGCAGGGACAGGGGGCACTGAAGCTTTCTTT
>TRBD1|TRBJ2-4|TRBV20-1|once
CSARTGDIQYF
TGCAGTGCTAGAACAGGGGACATTCAGTACTTC
>TRBD1|TRBJ1-1|TRBV14|.
CASSRNRGTEAFF
TGTGCCAGCAGCCGCAACAGGGGTACTGAAGCTTTCTTT
>TRBD2|TRBJ2-2|TRBV10-1|.
CASSESTSGANTGELFF
TGCGCCAGCAGTGAGTCGACTAGCGGAGCGAACACCGGGGAGCTGTTTTTT
>.|TRBJ1-2|TRBV4-1|.
CASSQDPQSPGTMDGYTF
TGCGCCAGCAGCCAAGACCCCCAGTCGCCAGGGACAATGGATGGCTACACCTTC
>TRBD2|TRBJ2-7|TRBV6-1|.
CASSEGLAGDLYEQYF
TGTGCCAGCAGTGAAGGTCTAGCGGGAGATCTCTACGAGCAGTACTTC
>TRBD2|TRBJ2-2|TRBV9|.
CASSAGLAFNTGELFF
TGTGCCAGCAGCGCAGGACTAGCCTTTAACACCGGGGAGCTGTTTTTT
>.|TRBJ1-6|TRBV9|.
CASSVGQAPKSSPLHF
TGTGCCAGCAGCGTAGGACAGGCACCTAAGAGCTCACCCCTCCACTTT
>.|TRBJ2-3|TRBV7-7|.
CASSLGGASSTDTQYF
TGTGCTAGCAGCTTAGGAGGAGCCTCTAGCACAGATACGCAGTATTTT
>TRBD1|TRBJ2-7|TRBV19|once
CATKPGTGTYEQYF
TGTGCCACCAAGCCCGGGACAGGAACGTACGAGCAGTACTTC
>.|TRBJ1-4|TRBV18|.
CASSLGRSAEKLFF
TGTGCCAGCTCCCTAGGAAGGTCGGCGGAAAAACTGTTTTTT
>TRBD2|TRBJ2-1|TRBV18|.
CASSPSIKRVSGIF
TGTGCCAGCTCACCATCCATCAAGCGGGTGAGCGGGATCTTC
>.|TRBJ2-6|TRBV4-3|.
CASSQGGQSSGANVLTF
TGCGCCAGCAGCCAGGGGGGACAGAGCTCTGGGGCCAACGTCCTGACTTTC
>TRBD2|TRBJ2-5|TRBV7-6|.
CASSLRLAGVQETQYF
TGTGCCAGCAGCCTCCGACTAGCGGGAGTTCAAGAGACCCAGTACTTC
>TRBD2|TRBJ2-3|TRBV3-1/TRBV3-2|once
CASSLTSGTSSTDTQYF
TGTGCCAGCAGCCTGACTTCCGGGACTAGCAGCACAGATACGCAGTATTTT
>TRBD2|TRBJ2-7|TRBV3-1/TRBV3-2|.
CASSHLAGGYEQYF
TGTGCCAGCAGCCACCTAGCGGGGGGCTACGAGCAGTACTTC
>TRBD2|TRBJ2-5|TRBV6-5|once
CASRPGLSLETQYF
TGTGCCAGCAGGCCGGGACTATCTCTGGAGACCCAGTACTTC
>TRBD2|TRBJ2-7|TRBV18|.
CASSPPMGLARSSYEQYF
TGTGCCAGCTCACCACCGATGGGACTAGCGAGGAGCTCCTACGAGCAGTACTTC
>.|TRBJ1-1|TRBV7-6|.
CASSLTAWSNTEAFF
TGTGCCAGCAGCTTAACCGCGTGGAGCAACACTGAAGCTTTCTTT
>TRBD1|TRBJ2-7|TRBV7-9|.
CASSLEGAREQYF
TGTGCCAGCAGCTTAGAGGGGGCTAGGGAGCAGTACTTC
>TRBD2|TRBJ2-1|TRBV3-1/TRBV3-2|.
CASSQDVTSGYSSYNEQFF
TGTGCCAGCAGCCAAGATGTCACTAGCGGCTACTCCTCCTACAATGAGCAGTTCTTC
>.|TRBJ1-4|TRBV3-1/TRBV3-2|.
CASSQVYITTNEKLFF
TGTGCCAGCAGCCAAGTATATATAACAACTAATGAAAAACTGTTTTTT
>.|TRBJ1-4|TRBV10-3|.
CAIQDSYNEKLFF
TGTGCCATCCAGGACAGCTATAATGAAAAACTGTTTTTT
>.|TRBJ1-1|TRBV6-5|.
CASVFRVGLEAFF
TGTGCCAGCGTCTTCAGGGTTGGGCTGGAAGCTTTCTTT
>TRBD2|TRBJ2-1|TRBV6-1|.
CASSEDGTSGVPGAYNEQFF
TGTGCCAGCAGTGAAGACGGGACTAGCGGGGTTCCGGGCGCCTACAATGAGCAGTTCTTC
>.|TRBJ2-5|TRBV7-3|.
CASSLNPGDFETQYF
TGTGCCAGCAGCTTAAATCCGGGAGATTTCGAGACCCAGTACTTC
>TRBD1|TRBJ1-2|TRBV5-1|.
CASSPDRVSNYGYTF
TGCGCCAGCAGTCCCGACAGGGTGTCGAACTATGGCTACACCTTC
>.|TRBJ1-5|TRBV30|.
CAWSPGGSHQPQHF
TGTGCCTGGAGTCCGGGAGGGTCCCATCAGCCCCAGCATTTT
>.|TRBJ1-1|TRBV28|.
CASYPLADPMNTEAFF
TGTGCCAGCTACCCCCTGGCAGATCCAATGAACACTGAAGCTTTCTTT
>TRBD2|TRBJ2-1|TRBV11-3|few
CASSLGTSGRFNEQFF
TGTGCCAGCAGCTTGGGGACTAGCGGGAGGTTTAATGAGCAGTTCTTC
>.|TRBJ1-6|TRBV18|.
CASSPPTTSNSPLHF
TGTGCCAGCTCACCACCCACAACGTCGAATTCACCCCTCCACTTT
>TRBD2|TRBJ2-7|TRBV19|.
CASSIGRTRDEQYF
TGTGCCAGTAGTATCGGGAGGACCCGGGACGAGCAGTACTTC
>TRBD1|TRBJ1-1|TRBV25-1|.
CASSDSPPGTANTEAFF
TGTGCCAGCAGTGACTCCCCTCCCGGGACAGCGAACACTGAAGCTTTCTTT
>.|TRBJ2-5|TRBV7-2|.
CASSLGGGQGETQYF
TGTGCCAGCAGCCTAGGGGGGGGGCAGGGAGAGACCCAGTACTTC
>TRBD1|TRBJ1-6|TRBV6-6|.
CASNDRGPYNSPLHF
TGTGCCAGCAACGACAGGGGACCGTATAATTCACCCCTCCACTTT
>TRBD2|TRBJ2-3|TRBV6-4|.
CASRPSGADTQYF
TGTGCCAGCCGACCTAGCGGCGCAGATACGCAGTATTTT
>TRBD1|TRBJ1-2|TRBV11-2|few
CASSLPDRPLGYTF
TGTGCCAGCAGCTTACCGGACAGGCCCCTTGGCTACACCTTC
>.|TRBJ1-2|TRBV24-1|.
CATSDLDSSSGGYYGYTF
TGTGCCACCAGTGATTTGGACAGTAGCTCCGGGGGTTACTATGGCTACACCTTC